What follows are 20 T cell receptor beta chains derived from one specimen sequenced in a study of blood T cell repertoires in COVID-19. Sequenced by immunoSEQ multiplex PCR; TCRdb stores in-frame clones only, minus some. The table lists about 260,000 clones, roughly 90% of them singletons, with around 0.7% in the top ten. Sequenced: peripheral blood. These receptor sequences come from a human donor in a cohort sampled during active COVID-19.

This clone was detected only a few times. The rearrangement links TRBV6-2 or TRBV6-3 to TRBJ1-2; D might be TRBD1 (5 bases). This CDR3 has 13 residues. V lost 6 bases and J lost 2, with 10 bases in between. Germline CDR1 and CDR2: MNHEY and SVGEGT. This CDR3 reads CASSGAANYGYTF. Here the CDR3 DNA reads TGTGCCAGCAGCGGGGCCGCCAACTATGGCTACACCTTC.

The V call is TRBV28, the J call TRBJ2-7; 7 bases agree with TRBD1. Germline-derived CDR1 and CDR2 are MDHEN and SYDVKM. The CDR3 contains 14 residues. The ends lost 2 bases at V and 3 bases at J; junction bases unmatched: 4. This chain's CDR3 is CASSLRQGRYEQYF. As DNA, the CDR3 is TGTGCCAGCAGTTTAAGACAGGGCCGCTACGAGCAGTACTTC.

The chain joins TRBV10-3 to TRBJ2-1; 13 bases are a match to TRBD2. There are 17 residues in the CDR3. Per the germline V gene, CDR1 is ENHRY and CDR2 is SYGVKD. The V and J ends lost 3 bases and 7 bases, in that order; junction bases with no gene match: 9. For the CDR3, the DNA is TGTGCCATCAGTGAAAGGTCGGGGACTAGCGGGGCTAATGAGCAGTTCTTC. Translation: CAISERSGTSGANEQFF.

The rearrangement joins TRBV6-2 or TRBV6-3 to TRBJ1-3, with D maybe TRBD1 (6 bases). CDR3 length: 16 residues. V was cut by 2 bases and J by 0 bases, with 11 bases left in between. The germline gives CDR1 MNHEY, CDR2 SVGEGT. The DNA for the CDR3 is TGTGCCAGCAGTTACCCCGGACAGACCTCTGGAAACACCATATATTTT. Encoded protein: CASSYPGQTSGNTIYF.

This chain joins TRBV4-3 and TRBJ2-7; 7 bases line up with TRBD2. The CDR3 has 17 amino acids. The J segment lost 3 bases and the V segment lost 0 bases, leaving 11 bases of the junction unmatched. From germline, CDR1 is LGHNA and CDR2 YSLEER. The chain's CDR3 is CASSQDLPGTTYYEQYF. DNA for the CDR3: TGCGCCAGCAGCCAAGATCTTCCAGGGACTACTTACTACGAGCAGTACTTC.

This rearrangement joins TRBV10-2 to TRBJ2-7, with 9 bases matching TRBD1. Germline CDR1 is WSHSY and CDR2 is SAAADI. CDR3 length: 12 amino acids. Unmatched junction bases numbered 3, after V lost 9 bases and J lost 3 bases. The CDR3 DNA reads TGCGCCAGTCCGGGACAGGGCTACGAGCAGTACTTC. This gives the protein CASPGQGYEQYF.

The rearrangement uses TRBV5-1 and TRBJ1-1, with D unresolved. The CDR3 spans 13 residues. The germline gives CDR1 SGHRS, CDR2 YFSETQ. Deletions cut 6 bases from V and 3 bases from J, with 12 bases between. CDR3 DNA: TGCGCCAGCAACGAGGGAACGGACACTGAAGCTTTCTTT. It codes for CASNEGTDTEAFF.

The chain joins TRBV7-3 to TRBJ1-1, with a weak D call TRBD1 (6 bases). Between the trimmed V and J ends, which lost 5 bases and 5 bases, there was a span of 15 bases. This CDR3 comprises 14 residues. Per the germline V gene, CDR1 is SGHTA and CDR2 is FQGTGA. CDR3 protein: CASSPAGGQTEAFF. In nucleotides, the CDR3 is TGTGCCAGCAGCCCAGCGGGGGGGCAAACTGAAGCTTTCTTT. Variable domain in full (rest from reference TRBV7-3 and TRBJ1-1): GAGVSQTPSNKVTEKGKYVELRCDPISGHTALYWYRQSLGQGPEFLIYFQGTGAADDSGLPNDRFFAVRPEGSVSTLKIQRTERGDSAVYLCASSPAGGQTEAFFGQGTRLTVV.

This chain joins TRBV6-2 or TRBV6-3 and TRBJ2-3, with D unresolved. The germline V gene encodes CDR1 MNHEY and CDR2 SVGEGT. The CDR3 has 12 residues. V was pared by 3 bases and J by 5 bases, with 6 bases between. CDR3 DNA: TGTGCCAGCAGTTATAGTGGAGATACGCAGTATTTT. Encoded protein: CASSYSGDTQYF.

The chain is built from TRBV9 and TRBJ2-2; the match to TRBD1 covers 11 bases. The CDR3 is 16 residues long. Germline V gene lookup returns CDR1 SGDLS and CDR2 YYNGEE. V lost 3 bases to trimming and J lost 5 bases; unmatched junction nucleotides: 6. CDR3 sequence: CASSGPGQGATGELFF. CDR3 nucleotides: TGTGCCAGCAGCGGCCCTGGACAGGGGGCAACCGGGGAGCTGTTTTTT. Based on the CDR3 plus reference TRBV9 and TRBJ2-2, the full variable domain is DSGVTQTPKHLITATGQRVTLRCSPRSGDLSVYWYQQSLDQGLQFLIQYYNGEERAKGNILERFSAQQFPDLHSELNLSSLELGDSALYFCASSGPGQGATGELFFGEGSRLTVL.

In DNA, the CDR3 is TGTGCCAGCAGCGTAGGTCCGGAGCCGAGGGGGACTGAAGCTTTCTTT. This encodes CASSVGPEPRGTEAFF. This chain uses TRBV9 with TRBJ1-1; tentatively, D is TRBD1 (6 bases). Germline loops: CDR1 SGDLS, CDR2 YYNGEE. There are 16 residues in the CDR3. V lost 0 bases, J lost 5 bases, and 17 bases lay in between.

The V gene is TRBV9, the J gene TRBJ2-7; TRBD1 agrees at 7 bases. The CDR3 is made up of 16 amino acids. The V gene end was trimmed by 2 bases and the J gene end by 0 bases; junction bases not matched to a gene: 8. From germline, CDR1 is SGDLS and CDR2 YYNGEE. The CDR3: CASSVSEGAFSYEQYF. The CDR3 nucleotides read TGTGCCAGCAGCGTCTCTGAGGGGGCTTTCTCCTACGAGCAGTACTTC.

This chain links TRBV11-2 with TRBJ1-2, with 12 nucleotides matching TRBD1. V dropped 5 bases and J dropped 8; count of bases not matched to a gene: 15. CDR1 is SGHAT and CDR2 is FQNNGV in the germline V gene. This CDR3 is 17 amino acids long. CDR3 region: CASSRTFVGQGASGYTF. The CDR3 DNA is TGTGCCAGCAGCCGAACTTTTGTGGGACAGGGGGCCTCCGGCTACACCTTC.

This sequence joins TRBV4-3 and TRBJ1-2; possibly TRBD1 for D (5 bases). Germline CDR1 and CDR2: LGHNA and YSLEER. V was trimmed by 0 bases and J by 4 bases, leaving 15 bases between them. This CDR3 comprises 16 residues. This CDR3 is CASSQEGGRKAYGYTF. Here the CDR3 DNA reads TGCGCCAGCAGCCAAGAGGGGGGTAGAAAAGCCTATGGCTACACCTTC.

The chain couples TRBV25-1 to TRBJ1-2; 8 bases map to TRBD1. The CDR3 sequence is 12 residues long. Germline V gene data show CDR1 as MGHDK and CDR2 as SYGVNS. V was pared by 8 bases and J by 8 bases, with 7 bases of the junction left unmatched. The CDR3 DNA follows: TGTGCCAGCGTCGACAGGGGCGCCGGCTACACCTTC. Residues: CASVDRGAGYTF.

This clone was detected only once. The chain is built from TRBV7-9 and TRBJ2-1, with 12 bases identical to TRBD2. Germline V gene lookup returns CDR1 SEHNR and CDR2 FQNEAQ (reference sequence). The J segment lost 12 bases and the V segment lost 1 base, leaving 7 bases of the junction unmatched. CDR3 size: 15 residues. In DNA, the CDR3 is TGTGCCAGCAGCTTAGTCGGGTTGGGACTAGCGGGGCAGTTCTTC. Protein product: CASSLVGLGLAGQFF.

The genes are TRBV10-3 and TRBJ1-2; possibly TRBD1 for D (6 bases). Trimming took off 2 bases at V and 8 bases at J, with 12 bases between the two ends. Germline V gene lookup returns CDR1 ENHRY and CDR2 SYGVKD. The CDR3 consists of 13 residues. CDR3 loop: CAISETGQGGYTF. The CDR3 bases are TGTGCCATCAGTGAGACAGGGCAGGGAGGCTACACCTTC.

This rearrangement joins TRBV27 to TRBJ2-7; D not certain. This CDR3 contains 17 residues. Germline CDR1 MNHEY, CDR2 SMNVEV (reference sequence). V was trimmed by 3 bases and J by 2 bases, leaving 20 bases between them. The CDR3 spells CASSFPSSAPRAYEQYF. The DNA of the CDR3 is TGTGCCAGCAGTTTCCCGTCCTCCGCACCAAGAGCCTACGAGCAGTACTTC.

This sequence joins TRBV10-3 and TRBJ1-1; D is ambiguous. Trimming removed 6 bases at V and 0 bases at J, with 5 bases between. Per the germline V gene, CDR1 is ENHRY and CDR2 is SYGVKD. This CDR3 has 12 amino acids. CDR3 DNA: TGTGCCATCAGCCCTATGAACACTGAAGCTTTCTTT. It encodes CAISPMNTEAFF.

J is TRBJ2-6 and V is TRBV9; possible D gene TRBD1, 5 bases. The germline V gene has CDR1 SGDLS and CDR2 YYNGEE. This CDR3 contains 16 residues. The V gene lost 4 bases and the J gene lost 0 bases, with 11 bases spanning the gap. In DNA, the CDR3 is TGTGCCAGCAGCCTCACAGGTTCCTCTGGGGCCAACGTCCTGACTTTC. Protein product: CASSLTGSSGANVLTF.